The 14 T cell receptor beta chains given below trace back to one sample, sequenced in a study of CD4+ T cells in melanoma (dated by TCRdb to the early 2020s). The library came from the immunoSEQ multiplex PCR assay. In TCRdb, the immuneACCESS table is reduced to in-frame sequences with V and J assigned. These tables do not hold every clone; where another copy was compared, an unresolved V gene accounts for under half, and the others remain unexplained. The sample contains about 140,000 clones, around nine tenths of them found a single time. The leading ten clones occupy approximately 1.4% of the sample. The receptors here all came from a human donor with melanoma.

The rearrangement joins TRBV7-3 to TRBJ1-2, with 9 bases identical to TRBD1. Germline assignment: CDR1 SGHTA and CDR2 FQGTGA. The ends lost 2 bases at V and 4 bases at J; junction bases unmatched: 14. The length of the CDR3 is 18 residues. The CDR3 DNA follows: TGTGCCAGCAGCTTACGGGGAGGACAGGGGACATACTCCTATGGCTACACCTTC. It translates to CASSLRGGQGTYSYGYTF.

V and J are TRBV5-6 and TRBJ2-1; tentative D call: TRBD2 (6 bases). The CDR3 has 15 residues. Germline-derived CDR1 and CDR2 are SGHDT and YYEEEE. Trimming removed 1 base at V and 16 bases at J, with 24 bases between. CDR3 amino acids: CASSLPGTALPTAFF. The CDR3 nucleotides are TGTGCCAGCAGCTTGCCCGGGACTGCCCTCCCCACCGCATTCTTC.

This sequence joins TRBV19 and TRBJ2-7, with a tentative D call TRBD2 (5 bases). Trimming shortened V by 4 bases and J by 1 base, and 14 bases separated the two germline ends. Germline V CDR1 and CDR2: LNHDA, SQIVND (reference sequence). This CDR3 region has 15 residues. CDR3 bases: TGTGCCAGTAGTAGCCGGGGTAGTTTGTCCTACGAGCAGTACTTC. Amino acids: CASSSRGSLSYEQYF.

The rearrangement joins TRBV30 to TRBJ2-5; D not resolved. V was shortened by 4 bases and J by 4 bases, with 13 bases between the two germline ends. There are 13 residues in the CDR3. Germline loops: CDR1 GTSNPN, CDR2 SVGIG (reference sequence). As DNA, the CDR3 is TGTGCCTGGACGGGTTCAGGACGAGAGACCCAGTACTTC. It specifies CAWTGSGRETQYF. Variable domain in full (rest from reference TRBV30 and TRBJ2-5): SQTIHQWPATLVQPVGSPLSLECTVEGTSNPNLYWYRQAAGRGLQLLFYSVGIGQISSEVPQNLSASRPQDRQFILSSKKLLLSDSGFYLCAWTGSGRETQYFGPGTRLLVL.

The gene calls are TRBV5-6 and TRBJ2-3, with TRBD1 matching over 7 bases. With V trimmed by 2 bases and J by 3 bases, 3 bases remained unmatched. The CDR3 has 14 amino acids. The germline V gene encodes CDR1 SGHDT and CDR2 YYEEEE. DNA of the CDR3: TGTGCCAGCAGCTTACCACAGGGGACAGATACGCAGTATTTT. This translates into CASSLPQGTDTQYF.

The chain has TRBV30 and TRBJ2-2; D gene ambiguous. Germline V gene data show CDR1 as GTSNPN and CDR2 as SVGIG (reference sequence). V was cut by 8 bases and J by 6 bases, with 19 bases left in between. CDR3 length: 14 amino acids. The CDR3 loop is CAVGFGYGAGELFF. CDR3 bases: TGTGCCGTGGGGTTTGGGTACGGCGCCGGGGAGCTGTTTTTT.

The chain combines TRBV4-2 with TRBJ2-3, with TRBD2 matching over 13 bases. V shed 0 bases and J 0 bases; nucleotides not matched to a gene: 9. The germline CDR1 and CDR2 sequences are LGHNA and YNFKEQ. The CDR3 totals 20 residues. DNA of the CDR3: TGTGCCAGCAGCCAAGATCGGAGACTAGCGGGGGGAGGTAGCACAGATACGCAGTATTTT. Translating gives CASSQDRRLAGGGSTDTQYF.

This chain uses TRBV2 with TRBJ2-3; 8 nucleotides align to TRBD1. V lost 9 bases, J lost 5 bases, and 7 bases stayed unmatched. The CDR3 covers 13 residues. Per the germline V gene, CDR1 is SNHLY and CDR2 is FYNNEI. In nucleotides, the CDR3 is TGTGCCAGTTCAGGGGGCGAGGGAGATACGCAGTATTTT. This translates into CASSGGEGDTQYF.

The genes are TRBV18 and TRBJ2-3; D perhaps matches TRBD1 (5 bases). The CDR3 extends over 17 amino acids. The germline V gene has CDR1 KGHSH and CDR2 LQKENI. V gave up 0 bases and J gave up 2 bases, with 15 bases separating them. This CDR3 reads CASSPPGRRAFTDTQYF. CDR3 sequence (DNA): TGTGCCAGCTCACCACCAGGTCGCAGGGCTTTCACAGATACGCAGTATTTT.

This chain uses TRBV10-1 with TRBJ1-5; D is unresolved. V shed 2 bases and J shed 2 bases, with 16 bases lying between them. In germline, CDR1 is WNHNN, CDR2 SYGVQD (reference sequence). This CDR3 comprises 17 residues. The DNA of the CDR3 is TGCGCCAGCAGTGAGCCAGCGTCGGGCAGTGGCAATCAGCCCCAGCATTTT. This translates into CASSEPASGSGNQPQHF.

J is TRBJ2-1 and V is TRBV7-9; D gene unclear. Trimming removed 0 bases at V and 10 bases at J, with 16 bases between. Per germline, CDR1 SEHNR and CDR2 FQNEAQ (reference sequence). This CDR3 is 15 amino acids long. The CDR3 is CASSLAARSGREQFF. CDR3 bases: TGTGCCAGCAGCTTAGCGGCGCGATCTGGACGGGAGCAGTTCTTC.

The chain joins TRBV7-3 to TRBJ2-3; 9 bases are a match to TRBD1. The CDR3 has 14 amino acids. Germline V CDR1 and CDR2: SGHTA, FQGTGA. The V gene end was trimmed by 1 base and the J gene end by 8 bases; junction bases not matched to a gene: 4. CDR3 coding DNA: TGTGCCAGCAGCTTAAATACAGGGGGCGGTACGCAGTATTTT. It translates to CASSLNTGGGTQYF.

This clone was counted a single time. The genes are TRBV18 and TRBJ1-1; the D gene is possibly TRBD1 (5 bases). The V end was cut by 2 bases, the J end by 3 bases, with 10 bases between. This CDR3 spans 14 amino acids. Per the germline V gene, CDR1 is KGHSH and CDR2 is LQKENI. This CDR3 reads CASSPLKGDTEAFF. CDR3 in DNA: TGTGCCAGCTCACCATTAAAAGGGGACACTGAAGCTTTCTTT.

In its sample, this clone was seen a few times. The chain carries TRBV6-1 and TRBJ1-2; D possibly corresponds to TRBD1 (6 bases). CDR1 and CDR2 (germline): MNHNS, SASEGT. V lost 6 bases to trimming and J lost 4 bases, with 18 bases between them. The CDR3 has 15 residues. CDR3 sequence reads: CASRALSQGSYGYTF. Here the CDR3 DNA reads TGTGCCAGCAGGGCGCTAAGTCAGGGGAGCTATGGCTACACCTTC.